This T cell receptor (beta chain) was sequenced during a study of Ad26.COV2.S vaccination and SARS-CoV-2 variants. Findings and caveats of the study: Vaccine and placebo groups showed comparable non-spike TCR breadth.

Looked up from germline, CDR1 is LNHNV and CDR2 is YYDKDF (reference sequence). V was clipped by 0 bases and J by 6 bases, with 14 bases between them. The CDR3 spans 16 residues. Profiled with immunoSEQ multiplex PCR; TCRdb holds only in-frame clones, not every one. Of 300,000 to 400,000 clones listed, about 88% are singletons. Treatment: around 19 received Ad26.COV2.S at low or high dose, single or two shots; 5 received placebo; per-sample allocation not given. After the first vaccine or placebo injection, samples were drawn on day 63. Wuhan-strain spike was delivered by a replication-incompetent Ad26 vector. Turning to this clone: Its cognate antigen is unknown.

The sequence derives from a person between 18 and 59 years old who received the Ad26.COV2.S COVID-19 vaccine or a placebo. V usage is TRBV15 and J usage is TRBJ1-4; D is unresolved. Sample: peripheral blood, taken in a trial of Ad26.COV2.S vaccine versus placebo. In DNA, the CDR3 is TGTGCCACCAGCAGAGAAAAGAGCGCGGGGTATGAAAAACTGTTTTTT. Translation: CATSREKSAGYEKLFF.